This T cell receptor (beta chain) originates from a study of T cell repertoires and HLA-DP antigens. Study-level results: Clones undetected before culture averaged about 40% against one allele and 50.6% against the other.

CDR1 SGHTS and CDR2 YDEGEE come from the germline V gene. The V and J ends lost 1 base and 4 bases respectively, with 12 bases between them. This CDR3 spans 15 amino acids. Untouched CD4+ T cells were bead-isolated from PBMC at approximately 98% purity. The PCR primers covered 54 TRBV and 13 TRBJ segments. Libraries were prepared by immunoSEQ multiplex PCR; TCRdb keeps only in-frame clonotypes and omits some of them. The table has 85,000 to 90,000 clones, around nine tenths seen once. As for this clone: Its specificity is unknown.

The material sequenced was CD4+ T cells from PBMCs. The TCR comes from a man aged 45-65 years in good health and CMV-seronegative. V gene TRBV5-8 combines with J gene TRBJ2-1; D possibly corresponds to TRBD2 (6 bases). The CDR3 sequence is CASSLQGRGYNEQFF. The CDR3 coding sequence is TGTGCCAGCAGCTTGCAAGGTCGGGGGTACAATGAGCAGTTCTTC.